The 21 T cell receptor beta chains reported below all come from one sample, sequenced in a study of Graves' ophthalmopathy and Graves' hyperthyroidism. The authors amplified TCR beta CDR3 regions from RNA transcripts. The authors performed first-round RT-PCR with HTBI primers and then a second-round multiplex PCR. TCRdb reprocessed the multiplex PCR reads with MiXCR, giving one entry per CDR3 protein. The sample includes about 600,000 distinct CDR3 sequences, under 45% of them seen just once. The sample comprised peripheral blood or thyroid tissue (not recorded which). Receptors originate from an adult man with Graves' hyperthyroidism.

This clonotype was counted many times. Here the CDR3 reads CASSLATGNEAFF. CDR3 nucleotides: TGTGCCAGCAGCTTAGCGACAGGAAATGAAGCTTTCTTT. The chain has TRBV7-6 and TRBJ1-1; the D gene is possibly TRBD1 (6 bases). The length of the CDR3 is 13 residues. Trimming removed 0 bases at V and 7 bases at J, with 9 bases between. The germline gives CDR1 SGHVS, CDR2 FNYEAQ.

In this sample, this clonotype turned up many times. CDR3 sequence reads: CASSIQDNQPQHF. The DNA for the CDR3 is TGTGCCAGTAGTATACAGGACAATCAGCCCCAGCATTTT. The rearrangement links TRBV19 to TRBJ1-5; no clear D gene. Germline assignment: CDR1 LNHDA and CDR2 SQIVND (reference sequence). V shed 2 bases and J shed 3 bases, with 5 bases lying between them. The CDR3 has 13 residues.

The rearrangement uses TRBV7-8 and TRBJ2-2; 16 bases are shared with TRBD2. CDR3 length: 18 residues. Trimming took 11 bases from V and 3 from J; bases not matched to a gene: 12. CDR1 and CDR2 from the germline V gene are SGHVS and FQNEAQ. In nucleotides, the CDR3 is TGTGCCTGGCGAGCCGGGACTAGCGGGAGGGCCTACACCGGGGAGCTGTTTTTT. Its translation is CAWRAGTSGRAYTGELFF.

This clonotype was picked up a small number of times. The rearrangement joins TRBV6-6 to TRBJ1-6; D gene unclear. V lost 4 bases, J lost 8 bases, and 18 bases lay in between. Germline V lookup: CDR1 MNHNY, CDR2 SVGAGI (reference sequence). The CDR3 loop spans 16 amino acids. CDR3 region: CASSSARPRLDSPLHF. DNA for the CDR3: TGTGCCAGCAGTTCCGCGAGACCGAGATTGGATTCACCCCTCCACTTT.

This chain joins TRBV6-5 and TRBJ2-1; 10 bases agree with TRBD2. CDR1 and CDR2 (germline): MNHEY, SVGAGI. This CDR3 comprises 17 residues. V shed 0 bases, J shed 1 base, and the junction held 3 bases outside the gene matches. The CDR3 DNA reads TGTGCCAGCAGTTACTCAGCTAGCGGGGGTTCCTACAATGAGCAGTTCTTC. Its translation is CASSYSASGGSYNEQFF.

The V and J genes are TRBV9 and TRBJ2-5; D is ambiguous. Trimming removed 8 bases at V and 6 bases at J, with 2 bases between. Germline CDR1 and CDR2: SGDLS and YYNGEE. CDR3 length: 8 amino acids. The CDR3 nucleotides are TGTGCCAGGAAGACCCAGTACTTC. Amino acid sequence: CARKTQYF.

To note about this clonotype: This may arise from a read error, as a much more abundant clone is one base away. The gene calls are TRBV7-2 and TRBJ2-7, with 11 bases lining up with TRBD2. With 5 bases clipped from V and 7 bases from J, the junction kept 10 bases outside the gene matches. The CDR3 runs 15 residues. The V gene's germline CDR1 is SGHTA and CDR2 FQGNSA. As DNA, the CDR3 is TGTGCCAGCAGCCCACTAGCGGGAGAGTACAATGAGCAGTACTTC. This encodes CASSPLAGEYNEQYF.

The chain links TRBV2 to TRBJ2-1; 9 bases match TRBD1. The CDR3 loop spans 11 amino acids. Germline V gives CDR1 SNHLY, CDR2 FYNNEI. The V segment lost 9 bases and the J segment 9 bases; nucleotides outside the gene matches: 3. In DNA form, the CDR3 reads TGTGCCAGAAAGACAGGGGGTGAGCAGTTCTTC. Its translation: CARKTGGEQFF.

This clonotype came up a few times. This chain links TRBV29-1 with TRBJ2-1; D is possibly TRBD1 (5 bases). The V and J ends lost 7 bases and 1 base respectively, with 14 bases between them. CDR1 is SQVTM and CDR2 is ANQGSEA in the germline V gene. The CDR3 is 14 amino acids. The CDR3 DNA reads TGCAGCGCGGCAGGGATTTCGTCCTACAATGAGCAGTTCTTC. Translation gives CSAAGISSYNEQFF.

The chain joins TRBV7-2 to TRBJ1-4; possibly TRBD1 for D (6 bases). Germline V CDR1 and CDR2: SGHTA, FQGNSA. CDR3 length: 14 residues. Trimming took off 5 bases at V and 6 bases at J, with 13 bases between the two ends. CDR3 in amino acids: CASSPRTADEKLFF. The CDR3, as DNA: TGTGCCAGCAGCCCCCGGACAGCGGATGAAAAACTGTTTTTT.

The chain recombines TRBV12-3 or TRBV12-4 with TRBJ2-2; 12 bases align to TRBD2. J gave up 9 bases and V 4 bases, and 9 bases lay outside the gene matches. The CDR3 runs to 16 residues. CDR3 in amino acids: CASSYELAGGRRELFF. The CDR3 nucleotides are TGTGCCAGCAGTTACGAGCTAGCGGGGGGGCGGCGGGAGCTGTTTTTT.

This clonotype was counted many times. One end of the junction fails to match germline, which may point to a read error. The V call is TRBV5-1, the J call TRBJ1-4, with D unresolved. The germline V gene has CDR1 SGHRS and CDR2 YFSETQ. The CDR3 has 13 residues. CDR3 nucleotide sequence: TGTGCCAGCAGCTTGGGCCAAAATGAAAAACTGTTTTTT. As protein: CASSLGQNEKLFF.

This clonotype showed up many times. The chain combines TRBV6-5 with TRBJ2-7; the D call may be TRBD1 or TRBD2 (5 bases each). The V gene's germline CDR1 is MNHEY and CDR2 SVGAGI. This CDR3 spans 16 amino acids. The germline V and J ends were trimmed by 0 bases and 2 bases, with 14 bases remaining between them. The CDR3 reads CASSYSQGAFTYEQYF. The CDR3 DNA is TGTGCCAGCAGTTACTCGCAGGGAGCGTTCACCTACGAGCAGTACTTC.

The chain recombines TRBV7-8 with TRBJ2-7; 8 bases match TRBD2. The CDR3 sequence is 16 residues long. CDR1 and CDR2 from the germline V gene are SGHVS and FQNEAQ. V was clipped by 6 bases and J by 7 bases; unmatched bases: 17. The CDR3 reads CASRPTERESTNEQYF. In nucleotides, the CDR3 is TGTGCCAGCAGACCGACCGAGCGGGAGTCCACCAATGAGCAGTACTTC.

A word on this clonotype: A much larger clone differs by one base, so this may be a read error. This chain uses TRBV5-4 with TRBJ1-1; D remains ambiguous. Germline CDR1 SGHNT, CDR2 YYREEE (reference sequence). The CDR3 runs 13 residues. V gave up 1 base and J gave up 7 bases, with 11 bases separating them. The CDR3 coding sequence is TGTGCCAGCAGCTTGACCAGCTACATTGAAGCTTTCTTT. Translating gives CASSLTSYIEAFF.

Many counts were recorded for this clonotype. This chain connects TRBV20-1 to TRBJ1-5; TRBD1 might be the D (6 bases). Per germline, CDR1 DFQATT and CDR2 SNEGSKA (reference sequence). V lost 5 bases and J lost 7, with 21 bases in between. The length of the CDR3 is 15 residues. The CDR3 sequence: CSAPNTGSGSQPQHF. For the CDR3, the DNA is TGCAGTGCTCCGAATACAGGGAGCGGCAGCCAGCCCCAGCATTTT.

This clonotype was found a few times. Here the CDR3 DNA reads TGTGCCATCAGTGAGGGGGATACGCAGTATTTT. It specifies CAISEGDTQYF. The V call is TRBV10-3, the J call TRBJ2-3; D is undetermined. Germline V gene lookup returns CDR1 ENHRY and CDR2 SYGVKD. V lost 2 bases and J 6 bases, leaving 3 bases between the germline ends. This CDR3 has 11 amino acids.

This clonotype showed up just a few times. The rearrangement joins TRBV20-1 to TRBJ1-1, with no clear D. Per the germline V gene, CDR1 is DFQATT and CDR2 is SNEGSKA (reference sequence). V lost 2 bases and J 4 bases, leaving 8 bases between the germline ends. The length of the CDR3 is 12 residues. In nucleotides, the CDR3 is TGCAGTGCTAGACAGGAGGGCACTGAAGCTTTCTTT. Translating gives CSARQEGTEAFF.

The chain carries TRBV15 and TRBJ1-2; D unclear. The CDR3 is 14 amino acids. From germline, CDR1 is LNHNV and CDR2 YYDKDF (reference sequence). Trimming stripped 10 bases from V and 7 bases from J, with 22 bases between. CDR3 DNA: TGTGCCAGCTCACCACCTAGGTTCCCGGTTGGCTACACCTTC. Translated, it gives CASSPPRFPVGYTF.

The CDR3 region is CASSVGPGKTF. The CDR3, as DNA: TGTGCCAGCAGCGTAGGGCCAGGAAAGACCTTC. The chain joins TRBV9 to TRBJ1-2, with no clear D. The ends were cut back, 0 bases at V and 14 bases at J, with 11 bases in the middle. Germline V gives CDR1 SGDLS, CDR2 YYNGEE. The CDR3 sequence is 11 residues long.

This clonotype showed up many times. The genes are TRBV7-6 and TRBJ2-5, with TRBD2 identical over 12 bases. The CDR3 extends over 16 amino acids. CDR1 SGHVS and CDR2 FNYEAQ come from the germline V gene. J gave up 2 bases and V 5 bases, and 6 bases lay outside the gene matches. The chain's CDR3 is CASSNRLAGDQETQYF. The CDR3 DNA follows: TGTGCCAGCAGCAATCGACTAGCGGGAGATCAAGAGACCCAGTACTTC.